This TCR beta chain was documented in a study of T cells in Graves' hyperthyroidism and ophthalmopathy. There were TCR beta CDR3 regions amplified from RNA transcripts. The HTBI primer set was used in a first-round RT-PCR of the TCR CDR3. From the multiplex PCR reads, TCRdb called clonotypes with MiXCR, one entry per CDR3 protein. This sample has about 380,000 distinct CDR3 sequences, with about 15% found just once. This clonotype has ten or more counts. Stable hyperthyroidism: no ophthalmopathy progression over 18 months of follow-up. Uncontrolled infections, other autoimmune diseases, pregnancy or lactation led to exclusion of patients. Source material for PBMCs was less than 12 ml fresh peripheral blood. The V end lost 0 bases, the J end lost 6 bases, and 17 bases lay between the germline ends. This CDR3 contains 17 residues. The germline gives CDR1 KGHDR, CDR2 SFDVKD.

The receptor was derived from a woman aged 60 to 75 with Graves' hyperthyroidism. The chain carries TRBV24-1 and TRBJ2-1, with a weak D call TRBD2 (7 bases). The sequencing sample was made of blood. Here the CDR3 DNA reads TGTGCCACCAGTGATTTGAGAGGGCCAAGGGGGGGCAATGAGCAGTTCTTC. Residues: CATSDLRGPRGGNEQFF.